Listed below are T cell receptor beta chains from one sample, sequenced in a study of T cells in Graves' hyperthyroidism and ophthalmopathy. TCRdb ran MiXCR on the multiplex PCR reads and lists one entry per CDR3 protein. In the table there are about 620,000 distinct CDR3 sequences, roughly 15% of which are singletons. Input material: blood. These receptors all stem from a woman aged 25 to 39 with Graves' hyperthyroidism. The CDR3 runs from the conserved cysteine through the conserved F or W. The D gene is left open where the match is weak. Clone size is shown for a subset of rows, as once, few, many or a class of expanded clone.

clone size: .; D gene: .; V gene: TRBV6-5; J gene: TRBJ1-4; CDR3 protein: CASSYPRGQGEKLFF; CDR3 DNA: TGTGCCAGCAGTTACCCCAGAGGGCAAGGTGAAAAACTGTTTTTT
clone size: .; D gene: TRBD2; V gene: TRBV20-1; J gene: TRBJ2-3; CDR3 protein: CSASPGLAGGPSTDTQYF; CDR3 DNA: TGCAGTGCCAGCCCCGGACTAGCGGGAGGGCCGAGCACAGATACGCAGTATTTT
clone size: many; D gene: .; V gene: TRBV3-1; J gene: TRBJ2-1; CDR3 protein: CASSQDPGDEQFF; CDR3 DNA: TGTGCCAGCAGCCAAGATCCCGGGGATGAGCAGTTCTTC
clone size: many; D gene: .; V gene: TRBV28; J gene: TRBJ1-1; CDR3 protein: CASSLQDTEAFF; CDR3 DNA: TGTGCCAGCAGTCTACAGGACACTGAAGCTTTCTTT
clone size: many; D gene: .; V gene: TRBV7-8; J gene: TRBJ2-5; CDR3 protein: CASSLARVETQYF; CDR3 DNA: TGTGCCAGCAGCTTAGCGAGAGTAGAGACCCAGTACTTC
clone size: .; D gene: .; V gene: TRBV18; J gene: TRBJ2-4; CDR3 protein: CASSPPGPKNIQYF; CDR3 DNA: TGTGCCAGCTCACCACCGGGCCCCAAAAACATTCAGTACTTC
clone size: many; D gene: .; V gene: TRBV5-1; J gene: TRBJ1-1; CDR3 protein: CASKEMGFGTEAFF; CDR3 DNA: TGCGCCAGCAAGGAGATGGGGTTCGGTACTGAAGCTTTCTTT
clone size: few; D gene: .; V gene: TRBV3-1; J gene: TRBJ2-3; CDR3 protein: CASRIQGTDTQYF; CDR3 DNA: TGTGCCAGCAGAATACAGGGCACAGATACGCAGTATTTT
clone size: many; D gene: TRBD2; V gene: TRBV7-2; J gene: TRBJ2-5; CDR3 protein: CASSWTSAQETQYF; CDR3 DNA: TGTGCCAGCAGCTGGACTAGCGCTCAAGAGACCCAGTACTTC
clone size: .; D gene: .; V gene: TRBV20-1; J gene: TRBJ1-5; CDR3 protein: CSADRGAGFSNQPQHF; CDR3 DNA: TGCAGTGCTGATCGGGGGGCGGGGTTTAGCAATCAGCCCCAGCATTTT
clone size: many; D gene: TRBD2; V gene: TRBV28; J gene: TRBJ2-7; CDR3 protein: CASRATSGSSYEQYF; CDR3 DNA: TGTGCCAGCAGGGCTACTAGCGGGAGCTCCTACGAGCAGTACTTC
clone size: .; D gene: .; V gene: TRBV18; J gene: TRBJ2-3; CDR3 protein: CASSPAGRPSSTDTQYF; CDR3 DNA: TGTGCCAGCTCACCGGCCGGGAGACCCTCTAGCACAGATACGCAGTATTTT
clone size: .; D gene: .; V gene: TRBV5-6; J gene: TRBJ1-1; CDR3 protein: CASSFRGVEIF; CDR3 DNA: TGTGCCAGCAGCTTTCGAGGGGTGGAAATCTTT
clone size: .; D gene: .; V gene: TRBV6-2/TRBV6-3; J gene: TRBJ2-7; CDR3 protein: CATGNRAYEQYF; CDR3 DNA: TGTGCCACCGGAAACAGGGCCTACGAGCAGTACTTC
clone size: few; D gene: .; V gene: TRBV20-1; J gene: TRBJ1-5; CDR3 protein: CSTPPGVSNQPQHF; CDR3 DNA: TGCAGTACACCCCCAGGGGTTAGCAATCAGCCCCAGCATTTT
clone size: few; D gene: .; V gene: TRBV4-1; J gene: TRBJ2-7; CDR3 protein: CASSQVTTIYEQYF; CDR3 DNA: TGCGCCAGCAGCCAAGTGACTACAATTTACGAGCAGTACTTC
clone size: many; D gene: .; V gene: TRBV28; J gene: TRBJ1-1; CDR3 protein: CASSSRDTVLEAFF; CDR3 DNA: TGTGCCAGCAGTTCACGGGACACCGTCCTTGAAGCTTTCTTT
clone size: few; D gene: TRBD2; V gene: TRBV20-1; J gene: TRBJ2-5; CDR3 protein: CSARVAGEVQETQYF; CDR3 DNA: TGCAGTGCTAGAGTAGCGGGAGAGGTTCAAGAGACCCAGTACTTC
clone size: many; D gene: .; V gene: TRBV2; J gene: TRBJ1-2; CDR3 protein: CASSEGTLYLDGYTF; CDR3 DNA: TGTGCCAGCAGTGAAGGGACTTTATATCTTGACGGCTACACCTTC
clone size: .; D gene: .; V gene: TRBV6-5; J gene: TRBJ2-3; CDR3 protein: CASSAFSTDTQYF; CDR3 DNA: TGTGCCAGCAGCGCCTTTAGCACAGATACGCAGTATTTT
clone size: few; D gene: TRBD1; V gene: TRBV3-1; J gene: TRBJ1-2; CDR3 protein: CASSGTGTGFYGYTF; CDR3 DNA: TGTGCCAGCAGCGGCACCGGGACAGGCTTCTATGGCTACACCTTC
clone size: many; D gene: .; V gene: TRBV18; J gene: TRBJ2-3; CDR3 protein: CASSPRRGTDTQYF; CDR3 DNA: TGTGCCAGCTCACCAAGGAGAGGCACAGATACGCAGTATTTT
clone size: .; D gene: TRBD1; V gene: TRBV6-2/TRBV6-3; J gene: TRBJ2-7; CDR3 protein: CASSRTGANEQYF; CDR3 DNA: TGTGCCAGCAGTCGGACAGGGGCCAACGAGCAGTACTTC
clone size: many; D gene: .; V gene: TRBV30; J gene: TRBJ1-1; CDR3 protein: CALSRVPENTEAFF; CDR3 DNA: TGTGCCTTATCCAGGGTCCCCGAGAACACTGAAGCTTTCTTT
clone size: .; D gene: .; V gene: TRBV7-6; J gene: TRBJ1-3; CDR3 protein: CASSLSGSPNTIYF; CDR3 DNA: TGTGCCAGCAGCTTATCCGGCTCGCCGAACACCATATATTTT
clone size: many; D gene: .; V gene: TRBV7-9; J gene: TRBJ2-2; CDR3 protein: CAVFTLNTGELFF; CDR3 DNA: TGTGCAGTCTTCACACTTAACACCGGGGAGCTGTTTTTT